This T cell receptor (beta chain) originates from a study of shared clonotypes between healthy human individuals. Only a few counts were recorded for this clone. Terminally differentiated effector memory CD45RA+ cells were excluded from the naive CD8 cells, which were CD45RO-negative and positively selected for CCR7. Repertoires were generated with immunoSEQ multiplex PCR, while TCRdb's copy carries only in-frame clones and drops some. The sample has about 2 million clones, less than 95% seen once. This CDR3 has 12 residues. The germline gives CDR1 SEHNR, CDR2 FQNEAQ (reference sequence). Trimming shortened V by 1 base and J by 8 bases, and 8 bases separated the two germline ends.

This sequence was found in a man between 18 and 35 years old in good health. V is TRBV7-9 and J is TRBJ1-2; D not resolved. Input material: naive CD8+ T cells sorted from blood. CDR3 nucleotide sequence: TGTGCCAGCAGCTTAGTAAGGGAGGGCTACACCTTC. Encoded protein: CASSLVREGYTF.